This T cell receptor beta chain was observed in a study of PD-1 blockade in classical Hodgkin lymphoma. The method was immunoSEQ multiplex PCR; TCRdb's version includes in-frame clones alone and lacks a portion of them. The sample yields around 30,000 clones, roughly 80% seen once. Time point indicated: cycle 4 day 1 (C4D1), after 6 weeks of nivolumab. With no exception, relapse followed autologous stem cell transplantation in all patients, and brentuximab vedotin exposure varied. Negative magnetic selection isolated CD4+ T cells from thawed PBMCs. Findings of the study overall: Patients with an early start, nivolumab under 1 year after ASCT, were excluded. Patients newly diagnosed and complete responders had comparable baseline diversity.

Looked up from germline, CDR1 is SGHDN and CDR2 is FVKESK. This CDR3 comprises 12 residues. Trimming removed 4 bases at V and 12 bases at J, with 13 bases between. This clone was seen once. Its specificity is not known. The material was CD4+ T cells from blood, obtained before the fourth cycle of nivolumab. This chain connects TRBV14 to TRBJ2-1; D not resolved. The sequence was obtained from a human donor with classical Hodgkin lymphoma. The CDR3 is CASSPDLGWQFF. Here the CDR3 DNA reads TGTGCCAGCAGCCCAGATCTGGGCTGGCAGTTCTTC.